The present T cell receptor beta chain was sequenced within a study of blood T cell repertoires in COVID-19. Original handling: Estimates of nucleated cell counts were drawn from the amplification of reference gene primers. Clones were sequenced by immunoSEQ multiplex PCR, and TCRdb holds only the in-frame ones, with some missing. V and J calls and clone size are copied from that table; D and trimming were computed from the DNA. The data contain under 200,000 clones, over 75% of them singletons. V was trimmed by 5 bases and J by 6 bases, leaving 21 bases between them. The CDR3 is 16 amino acids. Germline V gene lookup returns CDR1 SGHAT and CDR2 FQNNGV.

The J gene is TRBJ2-3, the V gene TRBV11-2, with D perhaps matching TRBD1 (5 bases). This TCR derives from a man aged 65-85 years with acute or convalescent COVID-19. Sequenced material: peripheral blood. CDR3 sequence reads: CASSGWGASVPDTQYF. CDR3 sequence (DNA): TGTGCCAGCAGCGGATGGGGCGCCAGCGTCCCGGATACGCAGTATTTT. The full variable domain, with the rest looked up from reference TRBV11-2 and TRBJ2-3, is EAGVAQSPRYKIIEKRQSVAFWCNPISGHATLYWYQQILGQGPKLLIQFQNNGVVDDSQLPKDRFSAERLKGVDSTLKIQPAKLEDSAVYLCASSGWGASVPDTQYFGPGTRLTVL.